This T cell receptor (beta chain) originates from a study of T cells after yellow fever vaccination. In TCRdb, the 5' RACE reads were re-called with MiXCR into one record per CDR3 protein. Of 30,000 or so distinct CDR3 sequences listed, over 5% are singletons. CDR3 length: 14 residues. Germline V gives CDR1 DFQATT, CDR2 SNEGSKA (reference sequence). V lost 5 bases, J lost 0 bases, and 11 bases lay in between. This clonotype was detected ten times or more. Sequencing was performed on PBMCs, either bulk or a sorted T-cell subset (CD4+, CD8+, memory, or dextramer-sorted; not recorded which), taken on the day of the yellow fever booster vaccination. This sequence originates from a man aged 25-40 years who received the YFV17D yellow fever vaccine. The chain combines TRBV20-1 with TRBJ1-3, with no clear D. CDR3 region: CSAYDTSSGNTIYF. The CDR3 coding sequence is TGCAGTGCTTATGACACCAGCTCTGGAAACACCATATATTTT.